This TCR beta chain was sequenced during a study of beta chain features in type 1 diabetes (dated by TCRdb to between 2018 and 2020). Background on the whole study: No differences in mean age, gender distribution, total cell number or subset yield were found between patients and healthy donors. Across all samples, about 110 million sorted cells were examined, and cell number per subset correlated strongly with RNA yield. In the study, recently diagnosed type 1 diabetes patients and matched healthy donors were compared on the TCRB repertoires of their sorted circulating CD4+ T cell subsets. Regulatory and stem cell-like memory subsets were obtained from only 8 patients and about eight healthy donors, while naive and central memory subsets were obtained from all 30 or so donors.

Paper-wide results and their limitations: A moderate but significant shortening of TCRB CDR3 length was observed in type 1 diabetes patients in all four CD4+ subsets. Shorter templates might have been favored by PCR, but patient and control samples were amplified and corrected together, so both groups would have been affected equally by any skew. Patients with type 1 diabetes made fewer insertions and deleted more nucleotides at VDJ recombination sites, implying thymic rearrangement abnormalities. Because cDNA was sequenced instead of genomic DNA, activated cells with high expression could be over-represented, although the groups did not differ in activation or CD3 levels. Naive, central memory and regulatory TCRB repertoires appeared to be more alike among patients than among healthy donors. Only small numbers of individuals were included in the HLA sub-analyses, which left unresolved whether HLA type had any influence on TCRB rearrangement.

The entire amount of isolated RNA was reverse transcribed using the High Capacity cDNA Reverse Transcription Kit, so the sequenced TCRB transcripts were expressed ones. Naive, central memory and regulatory T cell samples underwent deep immunoSEQ sequencing, averaging about 3.5 million total reads per sample. Sorted cells were lysed in RLT buffer and RNA was extracted with DNase-treated RNeasy Micro or Mini kits, depending on cell number. To prevent cross-contamination, each cell subset was processed individually, whereas patient and healthy donor samples were processed jointly. The immunoSEQ multiplex PCR was used to amplify TCRB sequences from cDNA, generating 87-bp fragments that spanned the CDR3 region. Sequencing of the amplicons was done on the Illumina HiSeq platform. Turning to the authors' computational methods: Synthetic template baselines were used to correct PCR bias computationally, reads within Hamming distance 2 were collapsed together, and singletons that could not be merged were discarded. By aligning reads against IMGT, V, D and J genes, CDR3 length, and insertions or deletions at six rearrangement sites were assigned. Clonotype counts were normalized to sorted cell number within each subset before computing true diversity and Gini coefficients with the tcR R package. The overlap coefficient, calculated on TCRB nucleotide sequences, was used to quantify repertoire sharing. Out-of-frame TCRB sequences from naive cells were analyzed to stand in for the pre-selection repertoire. Entries here come from immuneACCESS through TCRdb and include only in-frame sequences with V and J called. Some clones fail to appear in such tables; in the studies checked, an unresolved V gene covers under half of the shortfall, and the cause of the remainder is unknown. Clone size and the V and J calls come from that table; the DNA yielded D and trimming. The sample contains under 450,000 clones, around 13% of them found a single time. The ten largest clones represent around 0.035% of the sample.

A single peripheral blood draw of around 0.11 L on average was collected from each donor into heparinised tubes. Using a panel that included CD45RO, CCR7, CD25, CD127, CD95 and CD27, naive, central memory, regulatory and stem cell-like memory CD4+ T cells were sorted on a BD FACSAria II. All sorted populations exceeded 95% purity. PBMCs were separated immediately by Lymphoprep density gradient centrifugation and were stained directly, without being cultured. Samples were stained and sorted in pairs, with one healthy donor and one patient per experiment, so that batch effects were minimized. Between the V and J ends, shortened by 5 bases and 7 bases respectively, the junction contains 26 bases. The CDR3 sequence holds 18 residues, the cysteine and phenylalanine included. The CDR3 DNA has 54 bases and is translated from base 1. From the germline V gene (reference sequence), CDR1 is SEHNR and CDR2 is FQNEAQ.

There are a few counts of this clone. No cognate antigen has been identified for it. Base qualities are missing; no much larger clone stands one base away. The TCR comes from a man under 40 in good health. The sample was naive CD4+ T cells from blood. What the cell subset or site label conveys for this sample: true naive CD4+ T cells. The V and J genes are TRBV7-9 and TRBJ1-4; possibly the D gene is TRBD1, per 5 matching bases. The sequenced DNA is TGTGCCAGCAGCCTAAGCAATTTCCGGGGCGTCAATTTTGAAAAACTGTTTTTT. This encodes CASSLSNFRGVNFEKLFF.